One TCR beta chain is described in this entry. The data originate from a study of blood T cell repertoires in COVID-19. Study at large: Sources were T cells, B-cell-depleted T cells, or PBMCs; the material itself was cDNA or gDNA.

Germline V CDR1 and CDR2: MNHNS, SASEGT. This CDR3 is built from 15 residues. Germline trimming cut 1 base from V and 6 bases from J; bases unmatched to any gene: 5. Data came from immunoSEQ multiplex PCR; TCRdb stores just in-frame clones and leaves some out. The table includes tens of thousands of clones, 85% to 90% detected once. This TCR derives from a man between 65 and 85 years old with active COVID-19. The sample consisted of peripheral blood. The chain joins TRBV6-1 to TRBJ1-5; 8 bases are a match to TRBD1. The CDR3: CASSEGQGAGQPQHF. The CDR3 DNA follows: TGTGCCAGCAGTGAAGGGCAGGGGGCCGGTCAGCCCCAGCATTTT.